This is a list of T cell receptor beta chains from one sample in a study of T cells in Graves' hyperthyroidism and ophthalmopathy. One entry per CDR3 protein results from TCRdb running MiXCR on the multiplex PCR reads. This sample has roughly 290,000 distinct CDR3 sequences; 12% to 15% occur once, and the top ten carry roughly 8.2%. Sequenced input: blood. The receptors stem from a woman in her thirties or forties with Graves' hyperthyroidism. The CDR3 runs from the conserved cysteine through the conserved F or W. Fields, in order: CDR3 DNA, CDR3 protein, clone size, V gene, D gene, J gene. D genes are given only for firm matches. Clone size is stated in some rows and not others, as once, few, many or a class when expanded.

cdr3_nt: TGCAGCGTATGGACAGATACGCAGTATTTT
cdr3_aa: CSVWTDTQYF
clone_size: few
v_call: TRBV29-1
d_call: .
j_call: TRBJ2-3

cdr3_nt: TGTGCCAGCAGTGCAACAGGAACTCAGCCCCAGCATTTT
cdr3_aa: CASSATGTQPQHF
clone_size: many
v_call: TRBV28
d_call: .
j_call: TRBJ1-5

cdr3_nt: TGTGCCAGCAGTTCGTTGACCTACAATGAGCAGTTCTTC
cdr3_aa: CASSSLTYNEQFF
clone_size: few
v_call: TRBV6-5
d_call: .
j_call: TRBJ2-1

cdr3_nt: TGTGCCAGCAGTTTATGGAATAGCGGACACAATGAGCAGTTCTTC
cdr3_aa: CASSLWNSGHNEQFF
clone_size: many
v_call: TRBV28
d_call: .
j_call: TRBJ2-1

cdr3_nt: TGCGCCAGCAGCCCCCGGGTGGGAGGGTATGAGCAGTTCTTC
cdr3_aa: CASSPRVGGYEQFF
clone_size: many
v_call: TRBV5-1
d_call: TRBD2
j_call: TRBJ2-1

cdr3_nt: TGTGCCACCAGTGATTTGCCAGGGACAGGCTGGCGGTACGGAGGCGGCGGCAATCAGCCCCAGCATTTT
cdr3_aa: CATSDLPGTGWRYGGGGNQPQHF
clone_size: many
v_call: TRBV24-1
d_call: TRBD1
j_call: TRBJ1-5

cdr3_nt: TGTGCCAGCAGCCAAGGAATGTCCGGGGCCCGGGTCTACGAGCAGTACTTC
cdr3_aa: CASSQGMSGARVYEQYF
clone_size: many
v_call: TRBV3-1
d_call: .
j_call: TRBJ2-7

cdr3_nt: TGTGCCAGCGGTTGGGGGGCGAGCTCCTACGAGCAGTACTTC
cdr3_aa: CASGWGASSYEQYF
clone_size: many
v_call: TRBV3-1
d_call: .
j_call: TRBJ2-7

cdr3_nt: TGCGCCAGCAGCCTAGGACAGTCCGGGCCTGGAAACACCATATATTTT
cdr3_aa: CASSLGQSGPGNTIYF
clone_size: few
v_call: TRBV5-1
d_call: .
j_call: TRBJ1-3

cdr3_nt: TGTGCCAGCAGTTTGGGGGGGTCTGGCTACACCTTC
cdr3_aa: CASSLGGSGYTF
clone_size: many
v_call: TRBV12-3/TRBV12-4
d_call: .
j_call: TRBJ1-2

cdr3_nt: TGTGCCAGTAGTATAGCGACAGACTACACCGGGGAGCTGTTTTTT
cdr3_aa: CASSIATDYTGELFF
clone_size: many
v_call: TRBV19
d_call: .
j_call: TRBJ2-2

cdr3_nt: TGCAGTGCGGAAACAGGGGGCGGCCACGAGCAGTACTTC
cdr3_aa: CSAETGGGHEQYF
clone_size: many
v_call: TRBV20-1
d_call: TRBD1
j_call: TRBJ2-7

cdr3_nt: TGTGCCAGCAGTTTAGCGCTCCTAGCGGGAGGGTCTAGATGGCAAGAGACCCAGTACTTC
cdr3_aa: CASSLALLAGGSRWQETQYF
clone_size: many
v_call: TRBV12-3/TRBV12-4
d_call: TRBD2
j_call: TRBJ2-5

cdr3_nt: TGTGCCAGCAGGACGACCGGGACCGGGGAGCTGCTTTTT
cdr3_aa: CASRTTGTGELLF
clone_size: .
v_call: TRBV11-3
d_call: .
j_call: TRBJ2-2

cdr3_nt: TGTGCCAGCAGGGAACAGGGAGGGGGGCAAGAGACCCAGTACTTC
cdr3_aa: CASREQGGGQETQYF
clone_size: many
v_call: TRBV28
d_call: .
j_call: TRBJ2-5

cdr3_nt: TGTGCCACGCGGGTAGCGGGAGGGAATGAGCAGTTCTTC
cdr3_aa: CATRVAGGNEQFF
clone_size: many
v_call: TRBV3-1
d_call: TRBD2
j_call: TRBJ2-1

cdr3_nt: TGTGCCAGCAGAACTGGCGGGAGCGGTTATACGCAGTATTTT
cdr3_aa: CASRTGGSGYTQYF
clone_size: many
v_call: TRBV7-9
d_call: TRBD2
j_call: TRBJ2-3

cdr3_nt: TGTGCCAGTAGTATCGGGACAGGATTTAATCAGCCCCAGCATTTT
cdr3_aa: CASSIGTGFNQPQHF
clone_size: .
v_call: TRBV19
d_call: TRBD1
j_call: TRBJ1-5

cdr3_nt: TGTGCCAGCAGCCCGTTGGGGGGGGGCCTCTATGGCTACACCTTC
cdr3_aa: CASSPLGGGLYGYTF
clone_size: medium-sized
v_call: TRBV7-9
d_call: .
j_call: TRBJ1-2

cdr3_nt: TGTGCCAGCAGTGAAGGGGGGCCTGGGTGGGCCGGTAATGAAAAACTGTTTTTT
cdr3_aa: CASSEGGPGWAGNEKLFF
clone_size: many
v_call: TRBV2
d_call: .
j_call: TRBJ1-4

cdr3_nt: TGTGCTAGTGGCTGGGACGGTTCCTACGAGCAGTACTTC
cdr3_aa: CASGWDGSYEQYF
clone_size: many
v_call: TRBV12-5
d_call: .
j_call: TRBJ2-7

cdr3_nt: TGCGCCAGCAGCCTCGAGAATAATTCCGGGGAGACCCAGTACTTC
cdr3_aa: CASSLENNSGETQYF
clone_size: .
v_call: TRBV5-1
d_call: .
j_call: TRBJ2-5

cdr3_nt: TGCAGTGCAAAGACAGGGGGCGGTCAGCCCCAGCATTTT
cdr3_aa: CSAKTGGGQPQHF
clone_size: many
v_call: TRBV20-1
d_call: TRBD1
j_call: TRBJ1-5

cdr3_nt: TGTGCCAGCGGGGAACGGAACACTGAAGCTTTCTTT
cdr3_aa: CASGERNTEAFF
clone_size: many
v_call: TRBV6-2/TRBV6-3
d_call: .
j_call: TRBJ1-1

cdr3_nt: TGTGCCAGCAGTTCCGGGACAGGGGGGGCAGATACGCAGTATTTT
cdr3_aa: CASSSGTGGADTQYF
clone_size: many
v_call: TRBV5-6
d_call: TRBD1
j_call: TRBJ2-3

cdr3_nt: TGTGCCAGCAGTGTGCCAGCTTCGCGGGGTTCACCCCTCCACTTT
cdr3_aa: CASSVPASRGSPLHF
clone_size: many
v_call: TRBV2
d_call: .
j_call: TRBJ1-6

cdr3_nt: TGCGCCAGCAGCTTTTACCCGGACAGGGGGATGGGGAACACTGAAGCTTTCTTT
cdr3_aa: CASSFYPDRGMGNTEAFF
clone_size: .
v_call: TRBV5-1
d_call: TRBD1
j_call: TRBJ1-1

cdr3_nt: TGTGCCAGTAGTATAGGCAGCAGCTATGGCTACACCTTC
cdr3_aa: CASSIGSSYGYTF
clone_size: .
v_call: TRBV19
d_call: .
j_call: TRBJ1-2

cdr3_nt: TGTGCCAGCAGCTTTGGTCAGGTTGAGACCCAGTACTTC
cdr3_aa: CASSFGQVETQYF
clone_size: many
v_call: TRBV11-2
d_call: .
j_call: TRBJ2-5

cdr3_nt: TGCAGTGTAGAGCATAACACTGAAGCTTTCTTT
cdr3_aa: CSVEHNTEAFF
clone_size: many
v_call: TRBV20-1
d_call: .
j_call: TRBJ1-1

cdr3_nt: TGTGCCAGTAGTATGAGGGGATTCTCCTACAATGAGCAGTTCTTC
cdr3_aa: CASSMRGFSYNEQFF
clone_size: .
v_call: TRBV19
d_call: .
j_call: TRBJ2-1

cdr3_nt: TGCAGTGCTAGGCGGGGGGGTTCCTACAATGAGCAGTTCTTC
cdr3_aa: CSARRGGSYNEQFF
clone_size: many
v_call: TRBV20-1
d_call: TRBD2
j_call: TRBJ2-1

cdr3_nt: TGCAGCGTTGAATTTGGGGGCCGAGAAGCTTTCTTT
cdr3_aa: CSVEFGGREAFF
clone_size: many
v_call: TRBV29-1
d_call: .
j_call: TRBJ1-1

cdr3_nt: TGTGCCAGCAGCCCCTCAAGGCACGCAGAGACCCAGTACTTC
cdr3_aa: CASSPSRHAETQYF
clone_size: many
v_call: TRBV7-2
d_call: .
j_call: TRBJ2-5

cdr3_nt: TGTGCCAGCAGGGGCGGAAGTAATGAAAAACTGTTTTTT
cdr3_aa: CASRGGSNEKLFF
clone_size: many
v_call: TRBV25-1
d_call: .
j_call: TRBJ1-4

cdr3_nt: TGTGCCAGCAATGAGCAGTTCTTC
cdr3_aa: CASNEQFF
clone_size: .
v_call: TRBV7-9
d_call: .
j_call: TRBJ2-1

cdr3_nt: TGTGCCAGCTACCCGACCGGGACTAGAGGCTACGAGCAGTACTTC
cdr3_aa: CASYPTGTRGYEQYF
clone_size: .
v_call: TRBV28
d_call: TRBD2
j_call: TRBJ2-7

cdr3_nt: TGTGCCAGCAGCTTAAGGATCCTTTACGAGCAGTACTTC
cdr3_aa: CASSLRILYEQYF
clone_size: .
v_call: TRBV11-1
d_call: .
j_call: TRBJ2-7

cdr3_nt: TGTGCCAGCAGCCGCGGAACGGGCGGGAGGGGCAACACAGATACGCAGTATTTT
cdr3_aa: CASSRGTGGRGNTDTQYF
clone_size: few
v_call: TRBV7-9
d_call: TRBD2
j_call: TRBJ2-3

cdr3_nt: TGTGCCAGCAGCCGCCCCGGATACAATGAGCAGTTCTTC
cdr3_aa: CASSRPGYNEQFF
clone_size: .
v_call: TRBV7-3
d_call: .
j_call: TRBJ2-1

cdr3_nt: TGTGCCAGCAGCTCCCCTTACGGCGGGAGCAAAGATACGCAGTATTTT
cdr3_aa: CASSSPYGGSKDTQYF
clone_size: few
v_call: TRBV7-9
d_call: TRBD2
j_call: TRBJ2-3

cdr3_nt: TGTGCCAGTAGTAAAATGGGAGAAATCTTAAACACTGAAGCTTTCTTT
cdr3_aa: CASSKMGEILNTEAFF
clone_size: few
v_call: TRBV19
d_call: .
j_call: TRBJ1-1

cdr3_nt: TGCAGTGCTAGTACTGAGAAAGAGACCCAGTACTTC
cdr3_aa: CSASTEKETQYF
clone_size: many
v_call: TRBV20-1
d_call: .
j_call: TRBJ2-5

cdr3_nt: TGTGCCAGCAGCGTGCACGGGGGGGGGCTGACTGAAGCTTTCTTT
cdr3_aa: CASSVHGGGLTEAFF
clone_size: .
v_call: TRBV9
d_call: .
j_call: TRBJ1-1

cdr3_nt: TGCGCCAGCAGCCAACCCGCAGGGACCTATGGCTACACCTTC
cdr3_aa: CASSQPAGTYGYTF
clone_size: .
v_call: TRBV4-1
d_call: .
j_call: TRBJ1-2

cdr3_nt: TGTGCCAGCAGTCCTATCGGGTCTGGGGCCAACGTCCTGACTTTC
cdr3_aa: CASSPIGSGANVLTF
clone_size: few
v_call: TRBV27
d_call: .
j_call: TRBJ2-6

cdr3_nt: TGTGCCAGCAGCCGCGGCCTAGCGGGAGAAGGGGAGCTGTTTTTT
cdr3_aa: CASSRGLAGEGELFF
clone_size: few
v_call: TRBV9
d_call: TRBD2
j_call: TRBJ2-2

cdr3_nt: TGCAGTGCCCGCTATCCCGGGACAGTCTACGAGCAGTACTTC
cdr3_aa: CSARYPGTVYEQYF
clone_size: many
v_call: TRBV20-1
d_call: TRBD1
j_call: TRBJ2-7

cdr3_nt: TGTGCCTGGAGGGGCGAGGTGAACACTGAAGCTTTCTTT
cdr3_aa: CAWRGEVNTEAFF
clone_size: .
v_call: TRBV30
d_call: .
j_call: TRBJ1-1